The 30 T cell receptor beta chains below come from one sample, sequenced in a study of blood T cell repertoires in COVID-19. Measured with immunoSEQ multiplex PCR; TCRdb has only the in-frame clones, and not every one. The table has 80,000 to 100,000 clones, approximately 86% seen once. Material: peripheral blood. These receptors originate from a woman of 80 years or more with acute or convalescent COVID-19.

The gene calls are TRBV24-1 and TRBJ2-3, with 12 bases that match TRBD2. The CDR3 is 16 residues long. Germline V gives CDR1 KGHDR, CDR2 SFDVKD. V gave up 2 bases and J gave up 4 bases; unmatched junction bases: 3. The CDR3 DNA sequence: TGTGCCACCAGTGATTCACTAGCGGGGGGCCCAGATACGCAGTATTTT. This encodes CATSDSLAGGPDTQYF.

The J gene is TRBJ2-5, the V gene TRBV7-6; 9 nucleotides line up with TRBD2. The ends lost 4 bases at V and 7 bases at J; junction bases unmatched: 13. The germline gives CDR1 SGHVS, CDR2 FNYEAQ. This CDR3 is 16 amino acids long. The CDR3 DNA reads TGTGCCAGCAGCTCAAGCGCGGGGGGGGGACGCGGGACCCAGTACTTC. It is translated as CASSSSAGGGRGTQYF.

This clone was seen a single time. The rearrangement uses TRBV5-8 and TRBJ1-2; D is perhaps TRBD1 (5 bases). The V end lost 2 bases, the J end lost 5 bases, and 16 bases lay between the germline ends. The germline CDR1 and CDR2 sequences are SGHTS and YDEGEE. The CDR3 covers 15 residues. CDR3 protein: CASSFPRGAVYGYTF. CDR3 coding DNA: TGTGCCAGCAGCTTTCCGCGGGGCGCCGTATATGGCTACACCTTC.

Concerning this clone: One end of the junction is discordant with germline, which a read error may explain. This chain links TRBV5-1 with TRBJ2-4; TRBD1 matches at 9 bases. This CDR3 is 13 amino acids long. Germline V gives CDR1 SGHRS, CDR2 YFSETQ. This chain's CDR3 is CASSVSGQGEQYF. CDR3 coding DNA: TGCGCCAGCAGCGTTTCGGGACAGGGAGAACAATACTTT.

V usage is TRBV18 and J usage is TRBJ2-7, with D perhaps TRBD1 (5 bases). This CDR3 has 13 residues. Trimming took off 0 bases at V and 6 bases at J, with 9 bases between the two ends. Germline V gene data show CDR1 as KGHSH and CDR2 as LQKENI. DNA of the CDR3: TGTGCCAGCTCACCACCAGGGGTTTCCGAGCAGTACTTC. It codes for CASSPPGVSEQYF.

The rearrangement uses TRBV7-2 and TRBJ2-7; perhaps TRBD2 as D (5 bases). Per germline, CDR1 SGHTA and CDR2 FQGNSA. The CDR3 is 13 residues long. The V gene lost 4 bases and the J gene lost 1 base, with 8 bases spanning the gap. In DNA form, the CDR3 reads TGTGCCAGCAGCTGGACGGGATCCTACGAGCAGTACTTC. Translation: CASSWTGSYEQYF.

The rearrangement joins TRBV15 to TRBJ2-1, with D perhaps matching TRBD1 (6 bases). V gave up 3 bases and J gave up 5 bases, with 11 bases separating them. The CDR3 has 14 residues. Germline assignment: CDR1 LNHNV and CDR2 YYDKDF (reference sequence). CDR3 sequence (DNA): TGTGCCACCAGCAGGAACAGGGTAGACAATGAGCAGTTCTTC. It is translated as CATSRNRVDNEQFF.

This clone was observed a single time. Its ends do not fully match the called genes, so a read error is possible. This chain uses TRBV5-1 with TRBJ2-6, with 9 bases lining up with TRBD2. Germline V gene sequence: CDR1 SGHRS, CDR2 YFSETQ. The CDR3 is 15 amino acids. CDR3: CASSFGERGANVLTF. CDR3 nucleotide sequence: TGCGCCAGCAGCTTTGGCGAGCGGGGGGCTAACGTCCTGACTTTC.

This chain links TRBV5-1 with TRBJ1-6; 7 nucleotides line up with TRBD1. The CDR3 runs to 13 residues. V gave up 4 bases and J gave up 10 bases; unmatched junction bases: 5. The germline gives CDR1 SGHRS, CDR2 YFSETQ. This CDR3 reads CASSERGQSPLHF. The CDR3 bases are TGCGCCAGCAGCGAGAGGGGGCAATCACCCCTCCACTTT.

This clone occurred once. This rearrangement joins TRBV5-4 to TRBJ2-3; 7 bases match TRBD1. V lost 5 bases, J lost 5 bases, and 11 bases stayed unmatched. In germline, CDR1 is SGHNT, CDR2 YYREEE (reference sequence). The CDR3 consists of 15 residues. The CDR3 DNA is TGTGCCAGCAGGCCCGGGACAGCCCTTTTAGATACGCAGTATTTT. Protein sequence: CASRPGTALLDTQYF.

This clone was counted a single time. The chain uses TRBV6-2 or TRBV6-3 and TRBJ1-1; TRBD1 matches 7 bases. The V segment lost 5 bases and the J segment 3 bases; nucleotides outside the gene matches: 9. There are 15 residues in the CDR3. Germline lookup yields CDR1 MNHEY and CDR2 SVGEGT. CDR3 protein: CASSPGDSLYTEAFF. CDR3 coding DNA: TGTGCCAGCAGTCCGGGGGACAGTCTTTACACTGAAGCTTTCTTT.

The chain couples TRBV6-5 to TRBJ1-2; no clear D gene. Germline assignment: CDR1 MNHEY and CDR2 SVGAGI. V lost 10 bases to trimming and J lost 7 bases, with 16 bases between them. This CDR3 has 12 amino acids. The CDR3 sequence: CAIGPSIGGYTF. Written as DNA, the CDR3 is TGTGCCATTGGGCCCTCGATAGGTGGCTACACCTTC.

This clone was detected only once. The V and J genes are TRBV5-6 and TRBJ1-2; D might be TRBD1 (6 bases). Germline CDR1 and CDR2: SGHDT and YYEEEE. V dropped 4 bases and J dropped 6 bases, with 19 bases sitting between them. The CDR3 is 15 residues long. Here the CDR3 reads CASSRRTAKVDGYTF. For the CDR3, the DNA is TGTGCCAGCAGCCGTCGGACAGCAAAGGTCGATGGCTACACCTTC.

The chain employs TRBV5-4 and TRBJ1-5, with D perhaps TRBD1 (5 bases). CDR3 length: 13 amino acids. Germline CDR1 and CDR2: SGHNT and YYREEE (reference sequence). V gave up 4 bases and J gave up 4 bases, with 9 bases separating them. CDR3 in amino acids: CASSPDTNQPQHF. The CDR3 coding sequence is TGTGCCAGCAGCCCGGACACGAATCAGCCCCAGCATTTT.

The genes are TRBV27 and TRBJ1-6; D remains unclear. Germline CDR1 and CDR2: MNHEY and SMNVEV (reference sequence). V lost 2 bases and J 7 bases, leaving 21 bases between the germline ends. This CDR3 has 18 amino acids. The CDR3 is CASSLLPPRTIQNSPLHF. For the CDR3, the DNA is TGTGCCAGCAGTTTACTACCCCCCCGGACTATACAAAATTCACCCCTCCACTTT.

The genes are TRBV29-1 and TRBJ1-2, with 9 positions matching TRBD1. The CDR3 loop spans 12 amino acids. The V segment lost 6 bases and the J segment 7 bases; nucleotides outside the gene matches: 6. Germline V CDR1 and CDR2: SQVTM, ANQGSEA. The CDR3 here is CSVAGTGFGYTF. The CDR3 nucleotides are TGCAGCGTAGCCGGGACAGGGTTTGGCTACACCTTC. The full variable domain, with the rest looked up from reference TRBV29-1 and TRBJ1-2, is SAVISQKPSRDICQRGTSLTIQCQVDSQVTMMFWYRQQPGQSLTLIATANQGSEATYESGFVIDKFPISRPNLTFSTLTVSNMSPEDSSIYLCSVAGTGFGYTFGSGTRLTVV.

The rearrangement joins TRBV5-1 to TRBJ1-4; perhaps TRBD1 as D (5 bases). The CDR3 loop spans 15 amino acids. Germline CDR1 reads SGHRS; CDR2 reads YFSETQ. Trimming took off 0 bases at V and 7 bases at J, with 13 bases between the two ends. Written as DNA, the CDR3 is TGCGCCAGCAGCTTGGTGGGGCAGGTTGGTGAAAAACTGTTTTTT. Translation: CASSLVGQVGEKLFF.

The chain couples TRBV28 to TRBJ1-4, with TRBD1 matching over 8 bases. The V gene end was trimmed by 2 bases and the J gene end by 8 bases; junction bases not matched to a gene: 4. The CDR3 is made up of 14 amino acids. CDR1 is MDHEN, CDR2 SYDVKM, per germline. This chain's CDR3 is CASSLQGAREKLFF. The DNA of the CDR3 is TGTGCCAGCAGTTTACAGGGGGCGCGGGAAAAACTGTTTTTT.

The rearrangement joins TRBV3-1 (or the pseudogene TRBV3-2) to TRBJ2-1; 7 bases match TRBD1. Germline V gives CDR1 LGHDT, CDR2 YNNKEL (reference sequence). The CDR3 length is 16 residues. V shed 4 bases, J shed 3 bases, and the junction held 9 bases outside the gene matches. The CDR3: CASSPPRGLSYNEQFF. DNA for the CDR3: TGTGCCAGCAGCCCGCCGAGGGGGCTTAGCTACAATGAGCAGTTCTTC.

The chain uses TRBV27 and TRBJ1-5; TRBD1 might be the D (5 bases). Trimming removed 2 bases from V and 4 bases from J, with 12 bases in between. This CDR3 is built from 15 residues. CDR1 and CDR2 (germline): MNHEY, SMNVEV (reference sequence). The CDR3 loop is CASSLGADINQPQHF. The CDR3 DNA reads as TGTGCCAGCAGTTTAGGGGCAGATATTAATCAGCCCCAGCATTTT.

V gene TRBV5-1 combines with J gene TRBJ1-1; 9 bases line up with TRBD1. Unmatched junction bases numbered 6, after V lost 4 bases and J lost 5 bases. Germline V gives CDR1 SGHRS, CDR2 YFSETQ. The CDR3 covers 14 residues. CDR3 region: CASSQQGAKTEAFF. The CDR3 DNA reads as TGCGCCAGCAGCCAACAGGGGGCGAAGACTGAAGCTTTCTTT.

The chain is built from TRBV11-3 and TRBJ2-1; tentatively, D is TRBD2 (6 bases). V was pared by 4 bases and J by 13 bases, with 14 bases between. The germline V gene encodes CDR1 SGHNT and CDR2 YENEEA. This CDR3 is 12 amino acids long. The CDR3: CASSSRDLPQFF. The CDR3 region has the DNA TGTGCCAGCAGCTCGCGGGACCTTCCCCAGTTCTTC.

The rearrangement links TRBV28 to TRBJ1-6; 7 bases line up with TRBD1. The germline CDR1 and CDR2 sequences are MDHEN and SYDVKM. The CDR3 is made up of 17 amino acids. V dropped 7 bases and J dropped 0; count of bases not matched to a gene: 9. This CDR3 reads CASTDRERSSYNSPLHF. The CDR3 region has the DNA TGTGCCAGCACCGACAGGGAAAGGAGCTCCTATAATTCACCCCTCCACTTT.

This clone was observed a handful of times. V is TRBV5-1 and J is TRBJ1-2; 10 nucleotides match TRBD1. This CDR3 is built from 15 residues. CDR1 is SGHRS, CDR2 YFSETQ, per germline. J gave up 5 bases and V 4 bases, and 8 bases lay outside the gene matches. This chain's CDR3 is CASSQETGGAYGYTF. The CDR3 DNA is TGCGCCAGCAGCCAAGAGACAGGGGGCGCGTATGGCTACACCTTC.

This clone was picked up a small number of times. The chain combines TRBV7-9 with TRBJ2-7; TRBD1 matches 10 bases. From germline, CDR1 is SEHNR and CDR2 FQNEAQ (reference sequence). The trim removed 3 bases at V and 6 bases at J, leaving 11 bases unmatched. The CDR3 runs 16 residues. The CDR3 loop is CASSFAPGQGTGEQYF. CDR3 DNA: TGTGCCAGCAGCTTCGCCCCGGGACAGGGGACGGGCGAGCAGTACTTC.

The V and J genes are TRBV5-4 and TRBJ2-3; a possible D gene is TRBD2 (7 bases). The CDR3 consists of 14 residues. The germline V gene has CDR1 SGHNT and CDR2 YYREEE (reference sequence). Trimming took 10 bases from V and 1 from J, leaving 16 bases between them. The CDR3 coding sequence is TGTGCCTTTAGACGCGGGGGCCGCACAGATACGCAGTATTTT. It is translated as CAFRRGGRTDTQYF.

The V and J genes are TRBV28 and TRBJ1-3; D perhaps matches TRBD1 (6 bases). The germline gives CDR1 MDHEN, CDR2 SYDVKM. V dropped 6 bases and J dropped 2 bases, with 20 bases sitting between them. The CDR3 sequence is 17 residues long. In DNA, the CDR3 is TGTGCCAGCAGCACTCTAGGGGGTAAAACCGCTGGAAACACCATATATTTT. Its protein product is CASSTLGGKTAGNTIYF.

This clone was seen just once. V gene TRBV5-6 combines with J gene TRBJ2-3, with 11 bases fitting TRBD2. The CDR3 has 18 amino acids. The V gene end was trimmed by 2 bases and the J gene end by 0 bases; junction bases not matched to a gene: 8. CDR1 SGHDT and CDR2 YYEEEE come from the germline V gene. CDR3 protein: CASSFLAGGPVSTDTQYF. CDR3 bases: TGTGCCAGCAGCTTCCTAGCGGGGGGTCCGGTTAGCACAGATACGCAGTATTTT.

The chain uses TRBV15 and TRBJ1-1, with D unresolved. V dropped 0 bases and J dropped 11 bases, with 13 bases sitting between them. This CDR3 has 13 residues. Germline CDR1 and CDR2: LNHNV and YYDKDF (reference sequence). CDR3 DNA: TGTGCCACCAGCAGAGATGCTCTAGGGAGCGCTTTCTTT. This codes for CATSRDALGSAFF.

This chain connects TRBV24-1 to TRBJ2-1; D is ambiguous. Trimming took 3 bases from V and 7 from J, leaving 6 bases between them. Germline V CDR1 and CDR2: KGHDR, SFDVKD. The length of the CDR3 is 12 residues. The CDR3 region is CATSDARNEQFF. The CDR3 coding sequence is TGTGCCACCAGTGATGCCAGGAATGAGCAGTTCTTC.